This record covers a single T cell receptor beta chain. Its antigen remains unknown. The sample originates from a study of a mutant IDH1 vaccine in newly diagnosed glioma. The overall study: Initiation of the vaccine course occurred 4-6 weeks after radiotherapy alone, or alongside temozolomide cycles. Treated patients were roughly 62% male, 37.5% female, mean age roughly 39 years. It was radiotherapy, temozolomide, or both that patients received previously, with most receiving both. Overall study results and limits: Overall, approximately 93% of patients had vaccine-induced immune responses.

J was trimmed by 1 base and V by 3 bases; bases with no gene match: 3. The CDR3 spans 15 residues. Germline V gene lookup returns CDR1 KGHSH and CDR2 LQKENI. Stated time point: week 5, during vaccination. It was 300 ug of mutant IDH1 20-mer peptide that made up each vaccine dose, given with topical imiquimod. Repertoires were generated with immunoSEQ multiplex PCR, while TCRdb's copy carries only in-frame clones and drops some. The sample consists of around 29,000 clones, roughly 87% of them appearing once. This sequence joins TRBV18 and TRBJ1-1; 9 nucleotides line up with TRBD1. Sequencing used peripheral blood mononuclear cells (PBMCs), obtained from a glioma patient whose treatment included an IDH1 peptide vaccine. The clonotype comes from a woman aged 35 to 49 with glioma. Some clones in this sample may be carry-over from other donors' samples. CDR3: CASSPWTGENTEAFF. CDR3 in DNA: TGTGCCAGCTCACCTTGGACAGGGGAGAACACTGAAGCTTTCTTT.